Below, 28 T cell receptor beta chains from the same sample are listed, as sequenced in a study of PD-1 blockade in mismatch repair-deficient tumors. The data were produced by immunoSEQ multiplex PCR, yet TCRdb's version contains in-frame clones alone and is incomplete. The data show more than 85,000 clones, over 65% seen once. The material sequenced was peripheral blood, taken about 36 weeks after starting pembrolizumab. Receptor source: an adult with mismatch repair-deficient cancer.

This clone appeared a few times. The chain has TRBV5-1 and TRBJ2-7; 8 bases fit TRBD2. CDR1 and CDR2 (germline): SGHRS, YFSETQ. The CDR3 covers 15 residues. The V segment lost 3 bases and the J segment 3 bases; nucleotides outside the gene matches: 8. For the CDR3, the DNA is TGCGCCAGCAGCTGGACCGGGACTAGGATCTACGAGCAGTACTTC. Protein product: CASSWTGTRIYEQYF.

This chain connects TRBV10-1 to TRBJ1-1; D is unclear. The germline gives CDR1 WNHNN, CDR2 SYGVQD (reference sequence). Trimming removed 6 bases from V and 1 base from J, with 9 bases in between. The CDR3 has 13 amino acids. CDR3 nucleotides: TGCGCCAGCAGCTTGGACCGGAACACTGAAGCTTTCTTT. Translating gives CASSLDRNTEAFF.

CDR3 bases: TGCGCCAGCAGTTGGACAGGGATAAGAGGCTACACCTTC. Translating gives CASSWTGIRGYTF. This chain links TRBV5-1 with TRBJ1-2; 8 nucleotides agree with TRBD1. The junction had 8 bases not matched to a gene; V was cut back by 5 bases and J by 8 bases. The CDR3 runs 13 residues. The V gene's germline CDR1 is SGHRS and CDR2 YFSETQ. Combining the CDR3 with reference TRBV5-1 and TRBJ1-2 gives the whole variable domain KAGVTQTPRYLIKTRGQQVTLSCSPISGHRSVSWYQQTPGQGLQFLFEYFSETQRNKGNFPGRFSGRQFSNSRSEMNVSTLELGDSALYLCASSWTGIRGYTFGSGTRLTVV.

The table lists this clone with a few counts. The CDR3 spells CASSRLVGLGETQYF. The DNA of the CDR3 is TGTGCCAGCAGCAGACTCGTCGGGCTGGGAGAGACCCAGTACTTC. The chain recombines TRBV7-2 with TRBJ2-5; D unresolved. V gave up 5 bases and J gave up 4 bases, with 17 bases separating them. The V gene's germline CDR1 is SGHTA and CDR2 FQGNSA. This CDR3 comprises 15 residues.

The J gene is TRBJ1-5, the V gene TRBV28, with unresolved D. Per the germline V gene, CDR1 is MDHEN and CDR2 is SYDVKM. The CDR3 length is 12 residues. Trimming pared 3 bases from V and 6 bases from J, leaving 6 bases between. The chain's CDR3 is CASSFSGQPQHF. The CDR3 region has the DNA TGTGCCAGCAGTTTTAGTGGTCAGCCCCAGCATTTT.

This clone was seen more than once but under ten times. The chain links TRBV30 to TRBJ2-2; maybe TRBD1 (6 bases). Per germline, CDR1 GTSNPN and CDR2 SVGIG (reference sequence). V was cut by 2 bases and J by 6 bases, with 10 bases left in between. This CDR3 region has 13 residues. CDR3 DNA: TGTGCCTGGAGTACACAGGGTTCCGGGGAGCTGTTTTTT. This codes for CAWSTQGSGELFF. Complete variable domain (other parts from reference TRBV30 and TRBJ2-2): SQTIHQWPATLVQPVGSPLSLECTVEGTSNPNLYWYRQAAGRGLQLLFYSVGIGQISSEVPQNLSASRPQDRQFILSSKKLLLSDSGFYLCAWSTQGSGELFFGEGSRLTVL.

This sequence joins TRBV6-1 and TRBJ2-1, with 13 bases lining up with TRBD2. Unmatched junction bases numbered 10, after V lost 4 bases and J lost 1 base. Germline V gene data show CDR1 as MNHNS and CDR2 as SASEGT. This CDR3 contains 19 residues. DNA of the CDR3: TGTGCCAGCAGTGTTACTAGCGGGAGGGCAAGGGGGTCCTACAATGAGCAGTTCTTC. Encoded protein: CASSVTSGRARGSYNEQFF.

In nucleotides, the CDR3 is TGCGCCAGCAGCCAAGATCGTGTGACCGAGGGAACTGAAGCTTTCTTT. This sequence encodes CASSQDRVTEGTEAFF. This chain links TRBV4-3 with TRBJ1-1; D is unclear. The CDR3 runs 16 residues. Germline V gene lookup returns CDR1 LGHNA and CDR2 YSLEER. V gave up 0 bases and J gave up 5 bases, with 16 bases separating them.

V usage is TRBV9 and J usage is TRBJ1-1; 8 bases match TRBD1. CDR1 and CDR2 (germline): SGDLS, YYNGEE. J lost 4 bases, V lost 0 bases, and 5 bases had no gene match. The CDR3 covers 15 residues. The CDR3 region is CASSVGGQGATEAFF. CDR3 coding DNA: TGTGCCAGCAGCGTAGGGGGTCAGGGGGCCACTGAAGCTTTCTTT.

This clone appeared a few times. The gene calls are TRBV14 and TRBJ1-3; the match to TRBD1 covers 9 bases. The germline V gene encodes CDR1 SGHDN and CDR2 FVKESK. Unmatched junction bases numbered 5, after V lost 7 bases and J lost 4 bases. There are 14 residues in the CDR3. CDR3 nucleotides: TGTGCCAGCACTGGGGACAGGGCAGGAAACACCATATATTTT. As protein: CASTGDRAGNTIYF.

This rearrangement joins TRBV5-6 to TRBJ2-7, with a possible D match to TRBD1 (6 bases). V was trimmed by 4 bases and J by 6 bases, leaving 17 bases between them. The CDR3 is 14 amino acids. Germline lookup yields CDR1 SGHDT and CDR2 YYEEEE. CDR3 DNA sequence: TGTGCCAGCAGCCTGGCCCTAATGGGGGCCGAGCAGTACTTC. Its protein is CASSLALMGAEQYF.

Here the CDR3 reads CASSDRGQDVNQPQHF. CDR3 nucleotide sequence: TGTGCCAGCAGTGACAGGGGGCAAGATGTCAATCAGCCCCAGCATTTT. The J gene is TRBJ1-5, the V gene TRBV6-1, with 8 nucleotides matching TRBD1. V lost 3 bases and J lost 3; bases outside the gene matches: 7. The CDR3 has 16 residues. Germline V gives CDR1 MNHNS, CDR2 SASEGT.

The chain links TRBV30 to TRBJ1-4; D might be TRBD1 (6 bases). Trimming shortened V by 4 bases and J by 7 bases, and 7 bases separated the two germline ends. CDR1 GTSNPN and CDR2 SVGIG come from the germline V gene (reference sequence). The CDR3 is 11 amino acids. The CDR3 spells CAWKGGEKLFF. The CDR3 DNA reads TGTGCCTGGAAAGGGGGTGAAAAACTGTTTTTT.

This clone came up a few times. Written as DNA, the CDR3 is TGTGCCAGCAGCTTGGCACGCGGGGAGCTGTTTTTT. Its translation is CASSLARGELFF. V gene TRBV11-3 combines with J gene TRBJ2-2; D unclear. V lost 3 bases, J lost 7 bases, and 6 bases lay in between. This CDR3 is 12 amino acids long. Per germline, CDR1 SGHNT and CDR2 YENEEA.

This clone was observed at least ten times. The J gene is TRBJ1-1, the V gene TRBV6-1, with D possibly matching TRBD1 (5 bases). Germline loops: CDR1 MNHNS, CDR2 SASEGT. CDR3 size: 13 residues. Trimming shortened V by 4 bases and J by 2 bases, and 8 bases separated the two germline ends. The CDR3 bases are TGTGCCAGCAGTGGACAGTTTAACACTGAAGCTTTCTTT. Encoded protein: CASSGQFNTEAFF.

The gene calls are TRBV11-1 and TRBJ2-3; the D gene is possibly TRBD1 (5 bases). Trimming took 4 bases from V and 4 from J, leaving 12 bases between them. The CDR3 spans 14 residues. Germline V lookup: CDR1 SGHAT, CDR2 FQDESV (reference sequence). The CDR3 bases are TGTGCCAGCAGCTCGGACAAAGAACCAGATACGCAGTATTTT. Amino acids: CASSSDKEPDTQYF.

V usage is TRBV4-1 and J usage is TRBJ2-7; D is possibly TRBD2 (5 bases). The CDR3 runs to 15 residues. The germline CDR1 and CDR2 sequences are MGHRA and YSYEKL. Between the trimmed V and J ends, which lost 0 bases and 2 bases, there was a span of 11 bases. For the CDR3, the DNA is TGCGCCAGCAGCCAAGACGGCCTGGGAGCCTACGAGCAGTACTTC. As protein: CASSQDGLGAYEQYF.

CDR3 sequence (DNA): TGTGCCAGCAGCCCCCTCTACCAGGGGGCGTCAATGAACACTGAAGCTTTCTTT. It translates to CASSPLYQGASMNTEAFF. The chain joins TRBV14 to TRBJ1-1; 8 bases line up with TRBD1. The germline CDR1 and CDR2 sequences are SGHDN and FVKESK. Trimming took 4 bases from V and 0 from J; bases not matched to a gene: 13. There are 18 residues in the CDR3.

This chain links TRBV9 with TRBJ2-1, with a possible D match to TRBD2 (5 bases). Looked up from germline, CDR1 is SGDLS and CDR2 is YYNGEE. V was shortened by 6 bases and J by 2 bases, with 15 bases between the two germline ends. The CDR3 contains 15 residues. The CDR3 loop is CASTRSGTPYNEQFF. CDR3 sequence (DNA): TGTGCCAGCACAAGAAGCGGAACCCCCTACAATGAGCAGTTCTTC.

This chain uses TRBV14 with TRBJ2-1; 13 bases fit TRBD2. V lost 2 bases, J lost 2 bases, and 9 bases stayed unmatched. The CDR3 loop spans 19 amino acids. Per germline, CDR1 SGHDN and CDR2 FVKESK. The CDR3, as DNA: TGTGCCAGCAGCCAAAAAAGCCGGACTAGCGGGAGAACCTACAATGAGCAGTTCTTC. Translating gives CASSQKSRTSGRTYNEQFF.

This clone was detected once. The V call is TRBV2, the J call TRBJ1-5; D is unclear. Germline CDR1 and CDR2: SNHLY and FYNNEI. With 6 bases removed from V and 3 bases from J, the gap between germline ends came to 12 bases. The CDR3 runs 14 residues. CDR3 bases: TGTGCCAGCAGGGCGGACGGTGACAATCAGCCCCAGCATTTT. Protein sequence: CASRADGDNQPQHF.

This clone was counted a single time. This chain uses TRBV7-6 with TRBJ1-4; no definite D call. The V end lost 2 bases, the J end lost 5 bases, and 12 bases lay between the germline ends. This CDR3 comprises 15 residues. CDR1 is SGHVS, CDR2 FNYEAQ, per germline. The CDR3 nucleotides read TGTGCCAGCAGCTTATCTGGGAGCAGAAATGAAAAACTGTTTTTT. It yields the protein CASSLSGSRNEKLFF.

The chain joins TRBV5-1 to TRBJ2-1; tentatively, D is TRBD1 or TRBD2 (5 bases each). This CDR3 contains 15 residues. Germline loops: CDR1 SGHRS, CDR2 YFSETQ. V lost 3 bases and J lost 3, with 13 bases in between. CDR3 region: CASSWAGTDYNEQFF. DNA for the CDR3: TGCGCCAGCAGCTGGGCCGGGACGGACTACAATGAGCAGTTCTTC.

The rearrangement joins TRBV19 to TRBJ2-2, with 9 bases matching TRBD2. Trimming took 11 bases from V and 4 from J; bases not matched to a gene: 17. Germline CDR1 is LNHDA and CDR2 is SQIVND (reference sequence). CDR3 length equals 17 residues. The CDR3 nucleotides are TGTGCCCCTAGGAGGCGGGAGGGCCCCCAGGGCACCGGGGAGCTGTTTTTT. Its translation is CAPRRREGPQGTGELFF. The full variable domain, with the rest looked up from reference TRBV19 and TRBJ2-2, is DGGITQSPKYLFRKEGQNVTLSCEQNLNHDAMYWYRQDPGQGLRLIYYSQIVNDFQKGDIAEGYSVSREKKESFPLTVTSAQKNPTAFYLCAPRRREGPQGTGELFFGEGSRLTVL.

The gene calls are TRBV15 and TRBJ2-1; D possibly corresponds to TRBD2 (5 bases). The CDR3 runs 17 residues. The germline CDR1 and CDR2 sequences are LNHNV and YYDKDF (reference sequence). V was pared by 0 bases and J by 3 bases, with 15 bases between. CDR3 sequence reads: CATSRDPNSGHYNEQFF. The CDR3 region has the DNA TGTGCCACCAGCAGAGATCCCAACAGCGGTCACTACAATGAGCAGTTCTTC. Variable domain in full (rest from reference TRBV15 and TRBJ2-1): DAMVIQNPRYQVTQFGKPVTLSCSQTLNHNVMYWYQQKSSQAPKLLFHYYDKDFNNEADTPDNFQSRRPNTSFCFLDIRSPGLGDTAMYLCATSRDPNSGHYNEQFFGPGTRLTVL.

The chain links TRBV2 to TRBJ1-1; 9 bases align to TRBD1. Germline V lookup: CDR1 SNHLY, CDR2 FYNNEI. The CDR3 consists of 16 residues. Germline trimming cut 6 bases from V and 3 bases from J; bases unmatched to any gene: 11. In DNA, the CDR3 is TGTGCCAGCAGGGAGGAAATGACAGGGGGTTACACTGAAGCTTTCTTT. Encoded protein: CASREEMTGGYTEAFF.

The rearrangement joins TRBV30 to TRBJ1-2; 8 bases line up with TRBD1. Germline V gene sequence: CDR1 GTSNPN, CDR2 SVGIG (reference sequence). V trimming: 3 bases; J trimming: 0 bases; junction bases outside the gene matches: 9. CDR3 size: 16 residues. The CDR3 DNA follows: TGTGCCTGGAGGGGTACGGACAGGGCGACTAACTATGGCTACACCTTC. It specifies CAWRGTDRATNYGYTF.

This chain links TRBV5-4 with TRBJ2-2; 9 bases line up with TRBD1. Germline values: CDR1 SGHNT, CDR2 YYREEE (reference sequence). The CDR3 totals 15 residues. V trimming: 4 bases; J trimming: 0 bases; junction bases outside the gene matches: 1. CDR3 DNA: TGTGCCAGCAGCGGGACAGGGTCGAACACCGGGGAGCTGTTTTTT. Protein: CASSGTGSNTGELFF.